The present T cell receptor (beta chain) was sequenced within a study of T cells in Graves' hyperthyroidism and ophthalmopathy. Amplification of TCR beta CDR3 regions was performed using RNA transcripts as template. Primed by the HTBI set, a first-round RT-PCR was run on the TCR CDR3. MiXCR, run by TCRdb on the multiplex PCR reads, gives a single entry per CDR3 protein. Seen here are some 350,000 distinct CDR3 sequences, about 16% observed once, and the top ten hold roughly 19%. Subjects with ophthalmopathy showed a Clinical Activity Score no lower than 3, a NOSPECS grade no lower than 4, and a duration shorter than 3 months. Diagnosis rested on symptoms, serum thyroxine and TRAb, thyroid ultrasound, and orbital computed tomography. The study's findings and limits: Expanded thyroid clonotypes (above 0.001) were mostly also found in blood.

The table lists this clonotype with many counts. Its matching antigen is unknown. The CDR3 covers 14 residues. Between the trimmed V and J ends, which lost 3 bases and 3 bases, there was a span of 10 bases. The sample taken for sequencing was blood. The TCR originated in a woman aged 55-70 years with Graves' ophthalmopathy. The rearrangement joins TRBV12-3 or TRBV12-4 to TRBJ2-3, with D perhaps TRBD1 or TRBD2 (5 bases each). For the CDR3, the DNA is TGTGCCAGCAGTTTGGGGGACCCAACAGATACGCAGTATTTT. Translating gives CASSLGDPTDTQYF.